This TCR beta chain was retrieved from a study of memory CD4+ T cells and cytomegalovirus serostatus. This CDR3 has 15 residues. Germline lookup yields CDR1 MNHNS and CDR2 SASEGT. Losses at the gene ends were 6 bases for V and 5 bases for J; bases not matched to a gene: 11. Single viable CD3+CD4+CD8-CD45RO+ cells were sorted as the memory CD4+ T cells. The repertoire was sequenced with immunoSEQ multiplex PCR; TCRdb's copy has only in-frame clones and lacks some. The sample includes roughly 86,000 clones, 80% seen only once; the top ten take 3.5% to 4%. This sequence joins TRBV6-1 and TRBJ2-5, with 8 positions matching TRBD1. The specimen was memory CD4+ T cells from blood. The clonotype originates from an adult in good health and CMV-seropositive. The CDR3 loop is CASRPGTGLAETQYF. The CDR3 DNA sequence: TGTGCCAGCAGACCAGGGACAGGACTGGCGGAGACCCAGTACTTC.